A selection of T cell receptor beta chains follows, all from one sample in a study of cytomegalovirus exposure and HLA in healthy donors. Profiling relied on immunoSEQ multiplex PCR, and the TCRdb table lists in-frame clones only, not all of them. This sample yields 95,000 to 150,000 clones, of which 80% are seen a single time; 2.1% belongs to the top ten. Source material: PBMCs. These receptors came from a man aged 25 to 40 in good health and CMV-seronegative. CDR3s include the opening cysteine and the closing phenylalanine or tryptophan. Fields, in order: CDR3 protein, J gene, V gene.

CAWSEAGARRLHF	TRBJ1-6	TRBV30
CAISEGGGLVNEQFF	TRBJ2-1	TRBV10-3
CASSFSAQETQYF	TRBJ2-5	TRBV28
CASSLDGVPGELFF	TRBJ2-2	TRBV5-4
CASVSRPYYEQYF	TRBJ2-7	TRBV28
CASSYSRGGAYEQYF	TRBJ2-7	TRBV6-6
CALNYGQGGAGANGLTF	TRBJ2-6	TRBV7-9
CASSISVHGYTF	TRBJ1-2	TRBV19
CASSLGQGAREQYF	TRBJ2-5	TRBV27
CASSPDTLGRSEQYF	TRBJ2-7	TRBV18
CAWSVGTGNNQPQHF	TRBJ1-5	TRBV30
CASSDPGQGSHGYTF	TRBJ1-2	TRBV25-1
CAISPRTGGTQYF	TRBJ2-5	TRBV28
CASSLKKTGNYGYTF	TRBJ1-2	TRBV5-5
CASSQDSTGDHGYTF	TRBJ1-2	TRBV4-3
CASSQEGTSGGLETQYF	TRBJ2-5	TRBV4-1
CAWSGGTGGGPGETQYF	TRBJ2-5	TRBV30
CASSRTSGGARETQYF	TRBJ2-5	TRBV11-2
CASSEYRADSGELFF	TRBJ2-2	TRBV2
CASSFVTAANYGYTF	TRBJ1-2	TRBV7-9
CASSLYRDRVLANTIYF	TRBJ1-3	TRBV5-5
CASSPDQGPGGELFF	TRBJ2-2	TRBV5-6
CASSFSPDTEAFF	TRBJ1-1	TRBV5-1
CASSEGRGSTDTQYF	TRBJ2-3	TRBV2
CASSGAGSGYEQYF	NA	TRBV6-1
CASSGQGDSPLHF	TRBJ1-6	TRBV13
CASSTGTGGTETQYF	TRBJ2-5	TRBV7-2
CASSLTGTGNTIYF	TRBJ1-3	TRBV5-6
CASSPAGGDYGYTF	TRBJ1-2	TRBV5-4
CASSQVGRRLPYNEQFF	TRBJ2-1	TRBV4-3